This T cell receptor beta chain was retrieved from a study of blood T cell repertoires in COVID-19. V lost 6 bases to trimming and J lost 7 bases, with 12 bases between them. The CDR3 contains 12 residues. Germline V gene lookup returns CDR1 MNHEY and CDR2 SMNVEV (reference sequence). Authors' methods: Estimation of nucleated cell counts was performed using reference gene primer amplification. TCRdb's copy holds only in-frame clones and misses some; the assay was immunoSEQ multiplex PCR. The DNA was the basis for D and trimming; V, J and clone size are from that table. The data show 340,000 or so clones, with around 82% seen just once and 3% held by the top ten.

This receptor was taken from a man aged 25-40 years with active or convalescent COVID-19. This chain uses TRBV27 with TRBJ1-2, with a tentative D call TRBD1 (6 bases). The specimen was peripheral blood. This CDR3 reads CASRTGWAGYTF. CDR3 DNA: TGTGCCAGCAGGACAGGTTGGGCTGGCTACACCTTC.